This TCR beta chain was sequenced in a study of graft-versus-host responses after intestinal transplantation. Study-level background: Grafts were multivisceral, liver-intestinal, or isolated intestinal. Anti-thymocyte globulin was used for induction in all recipients, who then took tacrolimus and steroids for 2 to 4 years. General study results and limits: High graft-versus-host to host-versus-graft clonal ratios were seen in allografts of patients with graft-donor T cell macrochimerism. There were GvH clones found in recipient marrow, and some of them appeared first in ileum or blood.

Sequencing used immunoSEQ multiplex PCR; TCRdb keeps in-frame clones, though not all of them. The profile covers 50,000 to 60,000 clones, with roughly 91% appearing a single time and around 2.5% taken by the ten largest. To note about this clone: Its antigen is unidentified.

Trimming removed 4 bases from V and 4 bases from J; junction bases left unmatched: 17. Germline lookup yields CDR1 SGHAT and CDR2 FQDESV (reference sequence). The CDR3 consists of 18 residues. The chain is built from TRBV11-1 and TRBJ2-5; 8 bases fit TRBD2. This specimen was unstimulated CD4+ T cells sorted from spleen or lymph node cells, taken before transplant. This clonotype was sampled from a human donor who was the organ donor for an intestinal transplant. Here the CDR3 reads CASSSRGLAYREGETQYF. The DNA of the CDR3 is TGTGCCAGCAGCTCCCGGGGCCTAGCGTACCGGGAGGGAGAGACCCAGTACTTC.